Included here is one T cell receptor beta chain sequence, with context. Its recognized antigen is unknown. The input lacks base qualities; no much larger clone sits a single base away. A distance of 18 bases separates the germline ends of V and J, which lose 5 bases and 7 bases respectively. The CDR3 covers 14 residues, taking in both the cysteine and the phenylalanine. The only DNA kept is the CDR3, 42 bases in frame from the first base. Patients with ophthalmopathy had moderately to severely active disease, with a Clinical Activity Score of 3 or more, a NOSPECS grade of 4 or more, and a disease duration of less than 3 months. Anyone with other autoimmune diseases, uncontrolled infections, pregnancy or lactation was excluded from the study. Clinical symptoms, serum thyroxine, TRAb, thyroid ultrasound and orbital computed tomography formed the basis of the diagnosis. Ficoll-Paque density gradient centrifugation was used to isolate PBMCs from about 10 ml of fresh peripheral blood. Trizol reagent was used to extract the total RNA, and its quality was then checked on an Agilent 2100 Bioanalyzer.

The source of the sample is a study of Graves' ophthalmopathy and Graves' hyperthyroidism (dated by TCRdb to the late 2010s). Context from the whole study: Peripheral blood was collected at initial diagnosis, prior to any treatment. To explore V-J signatures that distinguish ophthalmopathy from hyperthyroidism, a discovery set of 100 patients was enrolled, made up of 40 to 45 with ophthalmopathy and fewer than 60 with stable hyperthyroidism. In over five hyperthyroidism patients, T-cell repertoires of thyroid tissue and blood were compared. To tell Graves' ophthalmopathy apart from Graves' hyperthyroidism, and to predict which patients would progress to ophthalmopathy, the study relied on TCR beta repertoire signatures. Following sample collection, hyperthyroidism patients were given methimazole at a starting dose of 30 mg daily, and ophthalmopathy patients were given high-dose intravenous methylprednisolone. An independent validation cohort was composed of around 19 hyperthyroidism patients and 17 patients who later progressed from hyperthyroidism to ophthalmopathy. In total, 135 blood samples were TCR-sequenced: around 42 ophthalmopathy, some 75 hyperthyroidism and approximately 17 hyperthyroidism-to-ophthalmopathy patients. Results and caveats for the whole study, not just this receptor: No statistical method was used to set the sample size in advance, and the investigators knew which group each participant was assigned to. In validation, the model predicted ophthalmopathy progression with over 60% sensitivity and roughly 72% specificity; eleven to twelve predicted patients were CT-confirmed with GO in a median of approximately six months. Among expanded thyroid clonotypes with frequency above 0.001, most also showed up in blood, which suggests that blood repertoires may reflect the thyroid immune response. The 13-signature model separated ophthalmopathy from stable hyperthyroidism with 85% to 90% sensitivity and just under 84% specificity in cross-validation, and 80%/75% in the test set.

For repertoire sequencing, TCR beta CDR3 regions were amplified from RNA transcripts. HTBI primers and the Qiagen OneStep RT-PCR kit were used in a first-round RT-PCR, which was followed by a second-round multiplex PCR, size selection and purification. Libraries were sequenced on an Illumina HiSeq2000 using paired-end 100 bp reads. In the original analysis: SOAPnuke was used to process the reads, throwing out any read that had adapters, had uncalled bases, had a mean Phred below 15, or lacked an exact constant-primer or identifier match. COPE v1.2.5 was used to merge high-quality paired reads. Unique nucleotide sequences were defined as clonotypes and aligned to IMGT TRB V, D and J references using MiTCR v1.1. Only V-J combinations with frequency above 0.0001 were analysed, covering more than 99% of repertoires. For each V-J combination, a TCR clonal expansion and chaos score was defined as the ratio of F50 clonal expansion to chaos observed in the TCRdist matrix. Features were reduced by Welch's t-statistics and random forest to around 14 V-J combinations, which fed a naive Bayes classifier. The Morisita-Horn index was used to measure how similar the thyroid and blood repertoires were. Starting from the raw public reads, TCRdb applied fastp trimming at Q25, assembled clones with MiXCR and retained in-frame beta chains. Entries are consolidated by CDR3 protein sequence, retaining the most common genes and DNA. What appears here as the V and J calls and clone size reflects TCRdb's work, not the paper's. The sample has approximately 700,000 distinct CDR3 sequences on record, 40% of them singletons. Approximately 43% of the sample comes from the top ten.

The source material was peripheral blood. The rearrangement joined TRBV12-3 or TRBV12-4 to TRBJ2-7; a confident D gene designation cannot be given. This clonotype originated in an adult man with Graves' ophthalmopathy. The DNA sequence is as follows: TGTGCCAGCAGTCCCCAAGCAGGCCTCGGTGAGCAGTACTTC. Translated, this is CASSPQAGLGEQYF.